One and the same sample provided the 2 T cell receptor beta chains below, sequenced in a study of patients and donors after allogeneic stem cell transplantation (TCRdb year 2020). Receptor amplification or capture employed RT-PCR. For sequencing, a NextSeq 550 was employed. TCRdb trimmed public reads at Q25 via fastp, called clones via MiXCR and kept in-frame beta chains. Rows matching on CDR3 protein sequence are summarized as one entry with the most common DNA and genes. The sample table shows about 400,000 distinct CDR3 sequences, and roughly 17% are seen once. The ten top clones hold around 7.2% of the sample. Sequencing used blood, either unsorted or a sorted T cell fraction (not recorded which). These receptors all come from a human donor who was either an allogeneic HSCT recipient or a stem cell or donor lymphocyte infusion donor (not recorded which). It is not recorded whose cells these are; they may come from a transplant donor.

The J gene is TRBJ2-1, the V gene TRBV3-1, with TRBD1 as a possible D gene (6 bases). V lost 0 bases, J lost 4 bases, and 13 bases lay in between. Germline CDR1 is LGHDT and CDR2 is YNNKEL (reference sequence). CDR3 length equals 16 residues. The CDR3 bases are TGTGCCAGCAGCCAAGACCACCGCCAGGGGTACAATGAGCAGTTCTTC. It specifies CASSQDHRQGYNEQFF.

This clonotype turned up a few times. This chain uses TRBV20-1 with TRBJ2-3; D not resolved. CDR1 and CDR2 from the germline V gene are DFQATT and SNEGSKA (reference sequence). Trimming removed 6 bases from V and 6 bases from J, with 7 bases in between. This CDR3 comprises 10 residues. CDR3 in amino acids: CSARHDTQYF. The CDR3 coding sequence is TGCAGTGCCCGACACGATACGCAGTATTTT.